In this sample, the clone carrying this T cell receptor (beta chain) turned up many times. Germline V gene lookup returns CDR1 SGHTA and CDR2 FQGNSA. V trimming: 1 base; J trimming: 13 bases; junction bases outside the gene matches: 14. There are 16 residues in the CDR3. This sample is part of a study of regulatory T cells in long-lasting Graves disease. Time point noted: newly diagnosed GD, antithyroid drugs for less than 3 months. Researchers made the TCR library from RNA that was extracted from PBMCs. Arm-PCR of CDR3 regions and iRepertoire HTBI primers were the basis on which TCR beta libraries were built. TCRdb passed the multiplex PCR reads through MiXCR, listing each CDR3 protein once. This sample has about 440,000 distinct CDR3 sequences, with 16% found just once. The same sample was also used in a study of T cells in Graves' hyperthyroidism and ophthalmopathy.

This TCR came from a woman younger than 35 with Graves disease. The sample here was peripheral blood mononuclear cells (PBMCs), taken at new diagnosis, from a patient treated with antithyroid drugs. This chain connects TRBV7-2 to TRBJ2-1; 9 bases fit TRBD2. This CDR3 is CASSLGSSGTPPSQFF. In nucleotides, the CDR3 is TGTGCCAGCAGCTTAGGGTCTAGCGGGACCCCCCCGTCTCAGTTCTTC.